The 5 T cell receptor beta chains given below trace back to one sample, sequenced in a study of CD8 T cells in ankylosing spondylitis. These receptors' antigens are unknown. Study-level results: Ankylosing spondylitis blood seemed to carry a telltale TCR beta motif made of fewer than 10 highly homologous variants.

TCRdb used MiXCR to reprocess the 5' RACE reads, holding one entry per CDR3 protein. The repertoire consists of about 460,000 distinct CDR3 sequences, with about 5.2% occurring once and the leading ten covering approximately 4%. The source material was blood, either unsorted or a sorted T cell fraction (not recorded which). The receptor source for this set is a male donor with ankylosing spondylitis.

For the CDR3, the DNA is TGCGCCAGCAGTCATACCCGAGCGGGGAGGAGCTCCTACGAGCAGTACTTC. This gives the protein CASSHTRAGRSSYEQYF. J is TRBJ2-7 and V is TRBV5-1, with TRBD2 matching over 7 bases. Losses at the gene ends were 5 bases for V and 0 bases for J; bases not matched to a gene: 14. The CDR3 is 17 residues long. Germline CDR1 SGHRS, CDR2 YFSETQ.

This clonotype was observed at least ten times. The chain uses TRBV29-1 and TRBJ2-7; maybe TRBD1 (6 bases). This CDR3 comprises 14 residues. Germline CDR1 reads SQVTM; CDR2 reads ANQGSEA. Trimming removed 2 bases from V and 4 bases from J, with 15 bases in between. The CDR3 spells CSVEFSGDKYEQYF. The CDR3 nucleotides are TGCAGCGTTGAATTTTCCGGGGACAAATACGAGCAGTACTTC.

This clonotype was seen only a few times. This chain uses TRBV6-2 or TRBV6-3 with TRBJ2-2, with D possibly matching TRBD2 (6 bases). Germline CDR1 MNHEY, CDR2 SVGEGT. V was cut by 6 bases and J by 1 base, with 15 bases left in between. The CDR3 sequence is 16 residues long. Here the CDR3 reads CASSPQRVWNTGELFF. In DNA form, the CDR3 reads TGTGCCAGCAGCCCCCAGCGGGTCTGGAACACCGGGGAGCTGTTTTTT.

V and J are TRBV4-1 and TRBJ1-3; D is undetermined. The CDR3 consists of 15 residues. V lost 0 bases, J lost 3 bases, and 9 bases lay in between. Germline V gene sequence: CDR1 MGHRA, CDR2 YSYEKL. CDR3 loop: CASSQDRRDGNTIYF. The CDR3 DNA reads TGCGCCAGCAGCCAAGATCGGCGGGATGGAAACACCATATATTTT.

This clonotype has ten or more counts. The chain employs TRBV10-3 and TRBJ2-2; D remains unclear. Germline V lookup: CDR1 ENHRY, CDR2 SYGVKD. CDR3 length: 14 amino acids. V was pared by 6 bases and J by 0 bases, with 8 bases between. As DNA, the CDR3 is TGTGCCATCAGCCAGACTCCGAACACCGGGGAGCTGTTTTTT. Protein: CAISQTPNTGELFF.